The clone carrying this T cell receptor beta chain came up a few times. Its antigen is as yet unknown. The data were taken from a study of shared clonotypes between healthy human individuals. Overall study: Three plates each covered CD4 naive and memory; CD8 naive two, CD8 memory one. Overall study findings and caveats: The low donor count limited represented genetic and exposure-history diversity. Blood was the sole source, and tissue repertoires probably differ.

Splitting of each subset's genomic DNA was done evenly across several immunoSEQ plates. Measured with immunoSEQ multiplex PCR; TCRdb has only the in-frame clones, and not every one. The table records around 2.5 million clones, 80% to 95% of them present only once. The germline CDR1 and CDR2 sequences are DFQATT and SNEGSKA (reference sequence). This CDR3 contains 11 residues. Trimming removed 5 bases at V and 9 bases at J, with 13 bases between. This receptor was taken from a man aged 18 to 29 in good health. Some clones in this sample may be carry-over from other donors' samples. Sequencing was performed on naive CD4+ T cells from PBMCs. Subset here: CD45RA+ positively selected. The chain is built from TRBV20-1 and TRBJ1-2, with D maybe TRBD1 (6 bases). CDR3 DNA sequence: TGCAGTGCTGAGGGACAAGCCCGCTACACCTTC. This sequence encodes CSAEGQARYTF.